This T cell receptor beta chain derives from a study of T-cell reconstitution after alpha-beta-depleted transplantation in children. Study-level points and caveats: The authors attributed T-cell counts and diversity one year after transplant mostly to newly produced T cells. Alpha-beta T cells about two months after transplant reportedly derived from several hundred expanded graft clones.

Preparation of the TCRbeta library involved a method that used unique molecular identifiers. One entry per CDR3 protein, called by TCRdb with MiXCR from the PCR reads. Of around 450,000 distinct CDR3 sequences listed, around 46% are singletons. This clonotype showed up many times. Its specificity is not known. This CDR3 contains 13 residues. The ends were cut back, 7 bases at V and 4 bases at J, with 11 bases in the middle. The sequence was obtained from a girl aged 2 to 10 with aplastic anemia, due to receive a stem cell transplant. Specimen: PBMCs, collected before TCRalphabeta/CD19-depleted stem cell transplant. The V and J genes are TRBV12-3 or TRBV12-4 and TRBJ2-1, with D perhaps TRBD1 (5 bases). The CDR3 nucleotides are TGTGCCAGCATGACAGCGACGTACAATGAGCAGTTCTTC. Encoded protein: CASMTATYNEQFF.